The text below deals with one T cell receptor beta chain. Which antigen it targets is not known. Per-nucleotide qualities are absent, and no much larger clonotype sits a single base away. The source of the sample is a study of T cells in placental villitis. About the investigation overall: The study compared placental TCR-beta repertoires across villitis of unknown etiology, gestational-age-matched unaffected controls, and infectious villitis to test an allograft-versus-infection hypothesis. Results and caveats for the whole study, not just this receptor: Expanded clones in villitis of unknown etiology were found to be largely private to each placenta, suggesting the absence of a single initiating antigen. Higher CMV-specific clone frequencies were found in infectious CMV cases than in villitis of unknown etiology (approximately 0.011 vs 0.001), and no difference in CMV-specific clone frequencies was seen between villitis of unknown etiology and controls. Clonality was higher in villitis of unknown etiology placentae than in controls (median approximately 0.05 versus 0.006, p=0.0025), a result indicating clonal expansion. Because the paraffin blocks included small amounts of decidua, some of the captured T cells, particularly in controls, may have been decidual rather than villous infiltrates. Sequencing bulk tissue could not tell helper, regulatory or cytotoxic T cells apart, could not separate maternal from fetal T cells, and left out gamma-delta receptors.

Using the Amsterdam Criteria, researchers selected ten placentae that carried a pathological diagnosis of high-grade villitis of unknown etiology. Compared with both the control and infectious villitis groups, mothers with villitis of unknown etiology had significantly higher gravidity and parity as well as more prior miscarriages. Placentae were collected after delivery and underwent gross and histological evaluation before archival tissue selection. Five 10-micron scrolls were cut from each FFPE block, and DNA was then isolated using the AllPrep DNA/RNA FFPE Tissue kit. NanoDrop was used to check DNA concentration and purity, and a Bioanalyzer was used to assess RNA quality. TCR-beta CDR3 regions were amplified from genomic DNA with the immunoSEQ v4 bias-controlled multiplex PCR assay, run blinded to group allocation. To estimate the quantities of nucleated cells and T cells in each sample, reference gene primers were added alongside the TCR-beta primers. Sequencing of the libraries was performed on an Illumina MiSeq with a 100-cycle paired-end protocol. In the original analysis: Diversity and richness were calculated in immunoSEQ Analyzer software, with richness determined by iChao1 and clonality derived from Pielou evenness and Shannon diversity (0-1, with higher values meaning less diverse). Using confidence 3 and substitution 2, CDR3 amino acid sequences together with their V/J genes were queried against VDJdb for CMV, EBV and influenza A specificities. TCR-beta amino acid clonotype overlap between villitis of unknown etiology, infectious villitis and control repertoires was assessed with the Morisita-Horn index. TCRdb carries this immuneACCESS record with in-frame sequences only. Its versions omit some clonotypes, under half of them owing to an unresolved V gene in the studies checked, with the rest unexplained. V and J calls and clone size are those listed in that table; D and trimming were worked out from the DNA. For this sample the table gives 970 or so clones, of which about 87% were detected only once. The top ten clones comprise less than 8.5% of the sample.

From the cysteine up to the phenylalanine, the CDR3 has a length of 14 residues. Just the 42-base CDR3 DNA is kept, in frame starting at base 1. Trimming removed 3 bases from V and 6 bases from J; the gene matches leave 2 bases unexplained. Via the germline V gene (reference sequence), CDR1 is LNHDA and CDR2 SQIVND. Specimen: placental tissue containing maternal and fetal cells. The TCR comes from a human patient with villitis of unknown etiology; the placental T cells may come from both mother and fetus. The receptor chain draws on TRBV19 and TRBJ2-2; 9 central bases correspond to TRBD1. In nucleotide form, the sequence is TGTGCCAGTAGTATGTACAGGGGGCCCGGGGAGCTGTTTTTT. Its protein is CASSMYRGPGELFF.